This TCR beta chain is from a study of blood T cell repertoires in COVID-19 (dated by TCRdb to about 2020). With regard to the full study: Samples covering the acute and convalescent phases of COVID-19 were provided by collaborators in the United States, Italy and Spain. The sample metadata nearly always contained a de-identified subject ID, COVID-19 status, age in years and sex. Where available, HLA class I and class II types were taken from metadata supplied by the sample provider and were not determined by assay-based typing. Deeply sampled blood TCRbeta repertoires from subjects exposed to, actively infected with, or recovered from COVID-19 were included in the dataset. Samples were obtained from the ongoing ImmuneRACE study (first 160 participants) and from over 1,000 subjects provided by 6 global collaborators. The repertoires were released in a freely available public database meant as a resource for research on the immune response to SARS-CoV-2. The prospective study material was composed of cDNA or gDNA derived from T cells, B-cell-depleted T cells, or PBMCs. What the research found in general, with its limitations: The quantity of clinical and demographic metadata differed by source and by participant and was supplied without curation.

The collaborating institutions used their own protocols to collect whole blood in K2EDTA tubes. For TCRbeta analysis, collaborators shipped samples in one of three forms: frozen whole blood, isolated PBMCs, or DNA extracted from either of those sample types. To note about this clone: The antigen this receptor binds is unknown. Base qualities are missing; no much larger clone stands one base away.

TCRbeta CDR3 regions were amplified from genomic DNA using the immunoSEQ Assay, a bias-controlled multiplex PCR. As for the original processing: The number of nucleated cells in each sample was estimated by amplification of reference gene primers within the assay. To quantify the absolute abundance of each unique TCRbeta CDR3 rearrangement, sequence reads were collapsed and filtered. For each sample, productive Simpson clonality was calculated as the square root of Simpson's diversity index across productive rearrangements. TCRdb holds this immuneACCESS table with in-frame rearrangements only. Some clones are missing; in checked studies, unresolved V genes explain under half, and the rest has no known cause. V and J calls plus clone size are reproduced from that table; the DNA served to infer D and trimming. Present in this sample are 200,000 to 300,000 clones, 86% of which were seen just once. In total, the top ten clones hold approximately 2% of the sample.

Counted from cysteine to phenylalanine, this CDR3 has 13 amino acids. Only the CDR3 portion is preserved as DNA: 39 bases, with reading frame beginning at the first base. The germline V gene (reference sequence) provides CDR1 SGHNT and CDR2 YYREEE. V and J lose 5 bases and 5 bases, and a span of 11 bases separates them. The clonotype comes from a man aged 25 to 40 with active or convalescent COVID-19. The sequencing sample was made of peripheral blood. In this chain, TRBV5-4 is recombined with TRBJ1-3; possibly the D gene is TRBD1, per 5 matching bases. The DNA is as follows: TGTGCCAGCAGTCGAGACAGCAGAAACACCATATATTTT. Its translation reads: CASSRDSRNTIYF.